A selection of T cell receptor beta chains follows, all from one sample in a study of blood T cell repertoires in COVID-19. TCRdb's table, derived via immunoSEQ multiplex PCR, lists solely in-frame clones and lacks some. The sample records about 63,000 clones, around four fifths being singletons. The sample comprised peripheral blood. All receptors come from a human donor in a cohort sampled during active COVID-19. The CDR3 runs from the conserved cysteine through the conserved F or W. The order of the fields is D gene, clone size, V gene, J gene, CDR3 protein, CDR3 DNA. The D gene is left open where the match is weak. The size of a clone is reported for some rows only, either as once, few or many, or as a class for expanded clones.

NA	NA	TRBV4-1	TRBJ1-6	CASSQEADSPLHF	TGCGCCAGCAGCCAAGAGGCGGATTCACCCCTCCACTTT
NA	NA	TRBV5-1	TRBJ2-2	CASSLLRSNTGELFF	TGCGCCAGCAGCTTGCTGCGGTCCAACACCGGGGAGCTGTTTTTT
NA	NA	TRBV7-6	TRBJ2-2	CASSFQLQAGELFF	TGTGCCAGCAGCTTCCAGCTTCAGGCCGGGGAGCTGTTTTTT
NA	NA	TRBV19	TRBJ2-6	CASSRHTSGANVLTF	TGTGCCAGTAGTCGCCATACTTCTGGGGCCAACGTCCTGACTTTC
TRBD1	NA	TRBV6-5	TRBJ1-2	CASRLTGGHGYTF	TGTGCCAGCAGACTAACAGGGGGCCATGGCTACACCTTC
TRBD2	NA	TRBV11-2	TRBJ2-5	CASSLDSAGGSETQYF	TGTGCCAGCAGCTTAGACTCAGCGGGAGGATCTGAGACCCAGTACTTC
TRBD2	NA	TRBV4-2	TRBJ2-1	CASSPGLARDEQFF	TGTGCCAGCAGCCCCGGACTAGCTCGCGATGAGCAGTTCTTC
TRBD2	NA	TRBV20-1	TRBJ2-1	CSASGGSGRGNEQFF	TGCAGTGCTAGTGGGGGTAGCGGGAGGGGTAATGAGCAGTTCTTC
NA	NA	TRBV5-1	TRBJ1-1	CASSVRGINTEAFF	TGCGCCAGCAGCGTGCGGGGGATTAACACTGAAGCTTTCTTT
NA	few	TRBV21-1	TRBJ1-5	CASSKAGTGNLSNQPQHF	TGTGCCAGCAGCAAAGCCGGGACAGGGAACCTTAGCAATCAGCCCCAGCATTTT
TRBD1	NA	TRBV7-9	TRBJ1-2	CASSPQGGGEGYTF	TGTGCCAGCAGCCCCCAAGGGGGCGGCGAAGGCTACACCTTC
TRBD1	NA	TRBV7-8	TRBJ2-5	CASIRLQGQETQYF	TGTGCCAGCATTCGCCTCCAGGGACAGGAGACCCAGTACTTC
TRBD2	NA	TRBV27	TRBJ2-7	CASSDPGTSGGPREQYF	TGTGCCAGCAGTGATCCCGGGACTAGCGGGGGGCCCCGCGAGCAGTACTTC
TRBD2	NA	TRBV11-2	TRBJ2-7	CASGTSGGDEQYF	TGTGCCAGCGGCACTAGCGGGGGCGACGAGCAGTACTTC
NA	NA	TRBV5-1	TRBJ2-3	CASSLGSRFSTDTQYF	TGCGCCAGCAGCTTGGGTTCGCGGTTTAGCACAGATACGCAGTATTTT
NA	NA	TRBV28	TRBJ2-7	CASSLTGNYEQYF	TGTGCCAGCAGTTTAACGGGAAACTACGAGCAGTACTTC
TRBD2	NA	TRBV4-1	TRBJ2-1	CASSETSGNYNEQFF	TGCGCCAGCAGCGAGACTAGCGGGAACTACAATGAGCAGTTCTTC
NA	many	TRBV7-9	TRBJ1-6	CASTGSFRENSPLHF	TGTGCCAGCACCGGGTCCTTTAGGGAGAATTCACCCCTCCACTTT
NA	few	TRBV5-1	TRBJ1-2	CASRETEYYGYTF	TGCGCCAGCAGGGAGACAGAATACTATGGCTACACCTTC
TRBD1	NA	TRBV12-3/TRBV12-4	TRBJ2-1	CASRPAGGGQFF	TGTGCCAGCAGGCCCGCAGGGGGCGGACAGTTCTTC
TRBD2	NA	TRBV19	TRBJ2-1	CASSKTGTSGGAYNEQFF	TGTGCCAGTAGCAAGACCGGGACTAGCGGGGGGGCGTACAATGAGCAGTTCTTC
TRBD1	once	TRBV9	TRBJ1-4	CASSVDRGHNEKLFF	TGTGCCAGCAGCGTGGACAGGGGGCATAATGAAAAACTGTTTTTT
TRBD2	once	TRBV2	TRBJ2-2	CASSELLAGFTGELFF	TGTGCCAGCAGTGAATTGTTAGCGGGGTTCACCGGGGAGCTGTTTTTT
NA	few	TRBV5-1	TRBJ2-7	CASSPTPTYEQYF	TGCGCCAGCAGCCCGACACCTACCTACGAGCAGTACTTC
TRBD1	NA	TRBV3-1/TRBV3-2	TRBJ1-3	CASSQGTGGPGNTIYF	TGTGCCAGCAGCCAAGGGACAGGGGGCCCTGGAAACACCATATATTTT
NA	NA	TRBV5-1	TRBJ1-6	CASSLEQGKNSPLHF	TGCGCCAGCAGCTTGGAACAGGGTAAAAATTCACCCCTCCACTTT
NA	NA	TRBV5-1	TRBJ2-5	CASYGDSQETQYF	TGCGCCAGCTACGGGGACTCACAAGAGACCCAGTACTTC
TRBD2	NA	TRBV5-1	TRBJ2-3	CASSPTSGTDTQYF	TGCGCCAGCAGCCCGACTAGCGGCACAGATACGCAGTATTTT
NA	NA	TRBV5-4	TRBJ1-2	CASSLTGSNYGYTF	TGTGCCAGCAGCTTGACAGGGTCCAACTATGGCTACACCTTC
NA	few	TRBV7-9	TRBJ2-7	CASSLRDTWDEQYF	TGTGCCAGCAGCCTCCGGGACACATGGGACGAGCAGTACTTC
TRBD2	NA	TRBV5-1	TRBJ2-1	CASSLGVSGGRRGEQFF	TGCGCCAGCAGCTTGGGGGTCTCCGGCGGGAGGCGGGGGGAGCAGTTCTTC
TRBD1	NA	TRBV19	TRBJ2-7	CASSLRDRAPYEQYF	TGTGCCAGTAGTCTCCGGGACAGGGCCCCCTACGAGCAGTACTTC
NA	once	TRBV7-3	TRBJ1-3	CASSLSSHPGNTIYF	TGTGCCAGCAGCTTAAGTTCACATCCTGGAAACACCATATATTTT
NA	NA	TRBV5-1	TRBJ2-6	CASRWSSGANVLTF	TGCGCCAGCAGGTGGAGCTCTGGGGCCAACGTCCTGACTTTC
NA	NA	TRBV5-6	TRBJ2-2	CASSPRALAGELFF	TGTGCCAGCAGCCCTCGCGCGCTGGCCGGGGAGCTGTTTTTT
TRBD2	once	TRBV5-6	TRBJ2-1	CASRGLAGGREQFF	TGTGCCAGCAGGGGACTAGCGGGAGGCCGGGAGCAGTTCTTC
NA	once	TRBV18	TRBJ1-1	CASSLTGGDTEAFF	TGTGCCAGCTCACTCACCGGGGGTGACACTGAAGCTTTCTTT
TRBD1	once	TRBV6-5	TRBJ1-2	CASSYSGQYGYTF	TGTGCCAGCAGTTACTCGGGACAGTATGGCTACACCTTC
TRBD1	NA	TRBV9	TRBJ2-5	CASSELGTAQETQYF	TGTGCCAGCAGCGAACTAGGGACAGCCCAAGAGACCCAGTACTTC
TRBD1	NA	TRBV5-1	TRBJ1-3	CASSLEAGGSGNTIYF	TGCGCCAGCAGCTTGGAGGCAGGGGGATCTGGAAACACCATATATTTT
NA	NA	TRBV19	TRBJ2-1	CASSKQYNEQFF	TGTGCCAGTAGTAAACAGTACAATGAGCAGTTCTTC
TRBD1	NA	TRBV18	TRBJ2-2	CASSPTGTGNTGELFF	TGTGCCAGCTCACCGACCGGGACAGGGAACACCGGGGAGCTGTTTTTT
TRBD1	few	TRBV4-2	TRBJ1-1	CASSRPDRAEAFF	TGTGCCAGCAGCCGACCCGACAGGGCTGAAGCTTTCTTT
NA	NA	TRBV4-2	TRBJ2-7	CASSQRWVVEGPYEQYF	TGTGCCAGCAGCCAAAGGTGGGTAGTGGAGGGACCCTACGAGCAGTACTTC
TRBD1	NA	TRBV4-2	TRBJ2-7	CASSQDRDLSYEQYF	TGTGCCAGCAGCCAGGACAGGGACCTCTCCTACGAGCAGTACTTC
NA	NA	TRBV3-1/TRBV3-2	TRBJ1-2	CASSYLGGQYGYTF	TGTGCCAGCAGCTACCTCGGAGGTCAATATGGCTACACCTTC
NA	NA	TRBV5-1	TRBJ1-1	CASSLEPTRNTEAFF	TGCGCCAGCAGCCTGGAGCCGACAAGGAACACTGAAGCTTTCTTT
TRBD2	few	TRBV10-3	TRBJ2-5	CAIPAEAGEVSPQETQYF	TGTGCCATACCAGCCGAGGCGGGGGAGGTTTCCCCACAAGAGACCCAGTACTTC
TRBD2	NA	TRBV9	TRBJ2-3	CASSVSGRTFRRDTQYF	TGTGCCAGCAGCGTTAGCGGGCGCACGTTCAGAAGGGATACGCAGTATTTT